The present TCR beta chain was sequenced within a study of blood T cell repertoires in COVID-19. Source study methods: Estimation of nucleated cell counts was performed using reference gene primer amplification. The repertoire was sequenced with immunoSEQ multiplex PCR; TCRdb's copy has only in-frame clones and lacks some. For V, J and clone size, that table is used; D and trimming come from the DNA. Among 30,000 to 40,000 clones listed, roughly four fifths were seen once. Trimming pared 0 bases from V and 8 bases from J, leaving 5 bases between. The CDR3 is 12 amino acids. The rearrangement links TRBV12-3 or TRBV12-4 to TRBJ2-1; D remains unclear. The receptor was derived from a human donor in a cohort sampled during active COVID-19. Sequencing was performed on peripheral blood. The CDR3 reads CASSLAEYEQFF. CDR3 DNA: TGTGCCAGCAGTTTAGCAGAGTATGAGCAGTTCTTC.